The subject of this entry is one T cell receptor beta chain. No antigen is known for it. Clones were read by immunoSEQ multiplex PCR, and TCRdb kept only the in-frame ones, dropping some. In the table there are 2 million to 2.5 million clones, approximately 95% of which are singletons. The sample originates from a study of shared clonotypes between healthy human individuals. The V gene's germline CDR1 is SEHNR and CDR2 FQNEAQ (reference sequence). The V gene lost 0 bases and the J gene lost 5 bases, with 5 bases spanning the gap. The CDR3 has 12 amino acids. Study-level findings and limits: Naive subsets generally had larger estimated richness than memory subsets.

This chain joins TRBV7-9 and TRBJ2-7, with no clear D. This receptor was taken from a man aged 18 to 35 in good health. Some clones in this sample may be carry-over from other donors' samples. Sequenced material: naive CD4+ T cells from PBMCs. Described subset: CD45RA+ positively selected. CDR3 loop: CASSLASDEQYF. Here the CDR3 DNA reads TGTGCCAGCAGCTTAGCGTCGGACGAGCAGTACTTC.